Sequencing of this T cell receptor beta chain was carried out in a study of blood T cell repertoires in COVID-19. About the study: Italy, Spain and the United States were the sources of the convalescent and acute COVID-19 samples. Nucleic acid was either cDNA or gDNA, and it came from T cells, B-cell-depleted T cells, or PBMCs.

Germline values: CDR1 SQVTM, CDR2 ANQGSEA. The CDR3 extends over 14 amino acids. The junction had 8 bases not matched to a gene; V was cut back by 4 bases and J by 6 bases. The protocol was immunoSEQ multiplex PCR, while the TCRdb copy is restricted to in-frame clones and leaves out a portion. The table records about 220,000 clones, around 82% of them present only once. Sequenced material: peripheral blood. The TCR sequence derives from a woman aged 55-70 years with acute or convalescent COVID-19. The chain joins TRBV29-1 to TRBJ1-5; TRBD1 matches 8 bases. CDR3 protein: CSVVVTGAGQPQHF. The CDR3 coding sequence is TGCAGCGTTGTGGTGACAGGGGCCGGTCAGCCCCAGCATTTT. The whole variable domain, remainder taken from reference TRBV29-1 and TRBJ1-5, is SAVISQKPSRDICQRGTSLTIQCQVDSQVTMMFWYRQQPGQSLTLIATANQGSEATYESGFVIDKFPISRPNLTFSTLTVSNMSPEDSSIYLCSVVVTGAGQPQHFGDGTRLSIL.